The clone carrying this TCR beta chain was recorded at least ten times. TCRdb re-called the PCR reads through MiXCR, storing one row per CDR3 protein. This sample has some 25,000 distinct CDR3 sequences, with 30% to 40% found just once. The source of the sample is a study of tumor-infiltrating lymphocytes in oesophageal squamous cell carcinoma. The clonotype was recovered from a male donor with esophageal squamous cell carcinoma. What was sequenced was esophageal tumor tissue.

Written as DNA, the CDR3 is TGCGCCAGCAGCTTGGGACAGGGGAGCTCCTACGAGCAGTACTTC. The encoded protein is CASSLGQGSSYEQYF. The chain combines TRBV5-1 with TRBJ2-7; TRBD1 matches at 8 bases. The germline V gene has CDR1 SGHRS and CDR2 YFSETQ. The V and J ends lost 0 bases and 0 bases, in that order; junction bases with no gene match: 2. This CDR3 comprises 15 residues. The full variable domain, rest sourced from reference TRBV5-1 and TRBJ2-7, is KAGVTQTPRYLIKTRGQQVTLSCSPISGHRSVSWYQQTPGQGLQFLFEYFSETQRNKGNFPGRFSGRQFSNSRSEMNVSTLELGDSALYLCASSLGQGSSYEQYFGPGTRLTVT.